This T cell receptor (beta chain) was recorded in a study of blood T cell repertoires in COVID-19. In the study overall: The cDNA or gDNA used as material had been derived from T cells, B-cell-depleted T cells, or PBMCs.

Germline values: CDR1 MNHEY, CDR2 SVGAGI. The CDR3 length is 13 residues. Trimming removed 4 bases from V and 6 bases from J, with 11 bases in between. The repertoire was sequenced with immunoSEQ multiplex PCR; TCRdb's copy has only in-frame clones and lacks some. In the table there are about 240,000 clones, 80% to 95% of which are singletons. J is TRBJ2-3 and V is TRBV6-5, with a possible D match to TRBD1 (5 bases). This TCR came from a man in his thirties or forties with COVID-19, enrolled during active disease. The sample consisted of peripheral blood. This CDR3 reads CASSSGPGDTQYF. The CDR3 nucleotides read TGTGCCAGCAGTTCCGGACCAGGGGATACGCAGTATTTT.